This T cell receptor beta chain was recovered during a study of blood T cells in healthy people across ages. The V end was cut by 0 bases, the J end by 0 bases, with 6 bases between. The CDR3 consists of 15 residues. PCR was performed a second time for roughly 7 to 12 cycles using a sample-barcoded 5' primer and a J-beta primer mix. TCRdb re-called the 5' RACE reads through MiXCR, storing one row per CDR3 protein. This sample has around 1,800,000 distinct CDR3 sequences, with about 39% found just once. With regard to this clonotype: Its specificity is not known.

Isolated PBMCs totaled at least 7 million in each sample. General observations from the study: Calculation of diversity from one million T cells yielded estimates considered to be underestimates. Percentage of naive T cells showed a strong correlation with TCR beta diversity.

The sequencing sample was made of blood. The sequence derives from a human donor in good health. The chain recombines TRBV12-3 or TRBV12-4 with TRBJ2-4; D unresolved. DNA of the CDR3: TGTGCCAGCAGTTTAGCTAACATAGCCAAAAACATTCAGTACTTC. This codes for CASSLANIAKNIQYF.